The text below deals with one TCR beta chain. Its matching antigen is unknown. This table comes from immunoSEQ multiplex PCR, and its TCRdb copy is limited to in-frame clones, with some not included. The sample lists roughly 60,000 clones, 92% occurring once. The sample belongs to a study of cytomegalovirus exposure and HLA in healthy donors. V lost 0 bases, J lost 7 bases, and 19 bases lay in between. The CDR3 contains 17 residues. Per germline, CDR1 MDHEN and CDR2 SYDVKM. Findings and caveats of the study: Researchers counted some 150 TCR beta chains as cytomegalovirus-associated. Specificity of three CMV-associated chains for CMV antigens was verified in vitro. Most TCR sequences were uncommon, yet certain public TCRs appeared in many donors.

Separate from the approximately 650-subject first cohort, the roughly 130-subject validation cohort was the one that the donors belonged to. Sequencing input: PBMCs. The sequence was collected from a woman younger than 35 in good health and CMV-seronegative. V gene TRBV28 combines with J gene TRBJ2-1; perhaps TRBD2 as D (7 bases). The CDR3 protein is CASSLWSGRGGYNEQFF. The CDR3 DNA is TGTGCCAGCAGTTTATGGTCGGGGAGGGGGGGTTATAATGAGCAGTTCTTC. Supplemented by reference TRBV28 and TRBJ2-1, the full variable domain reads DVKVTQSSRYLVKRTGEKVFLECVQDMDHENMFWYRQDPGLGLRLIYFSYDVKMKEKGDIPEGYSVSREKKERFSLILESASTNQTSMYLCASSLWSGRGGYNEQFFGPGTRLTVL.